The next 25 T cell receptor beta chains were all read from a single sample in a study of regulatory T cells in long-lasting Graves disease. The sample's time point: persistent/refractory GD, antithyroid drugs over 5 years with positive TRAb. Scientists built the TCR library using RNA that was extracted from PBMCs. Libraries of TCR beta came from iRepertoire HTBI primers plus Arm-PCR of CDR3 regions. Using its own MiXCR run on the multiplex PCR reads, TCRdb lists one record per CDR3 protein. The sample has around 400,000 distinct CDR3 sequences, around 20% seen once. The specimen comprised peripheral blood mononuclear cells (PBMCs), sampled when the disease was refractory, from a patient treated with antithyroid drugs. Source of these receptors: a female donor with Graves disease.

This clonotype was seen a handful of times. The rearrangement uses TRBV29-1 and TRBJ2-5; TRBD1 might be the D (6 bases). Deletions cut 6 bases from V and 2 bases from J, with 13 bases between. Germline-derived CDR1 and CDR2 are SQVTM and ANQGSEA. CDR3 length: 13 residues. CDR3 residues: CSVVQGGQETQYF. The DNA for the CDR3 is TGCAGCGTAGTACAGGGTGGGCAAGAGACCCAGTACTTC.

This clonotype has only a few counts. V is TRBV6-1 and J is TRBJ2-1, with TRBD1 identical over 12 bases. The CDR3 totals 15 residues. The V gene's germline CDR1 is MNHNS and CDR2 SASEGT. V was clipped by 6 bases and J by 10 bases; unmatched bases: 10. For the CDR3, the DNA is TGTGCCAGCAGGAACCGGGACAGGGGGCGAGGGGAGCAGTTCTTC. Protein sequence: CASRNRDRGRGEQFF.

To note about this clonotype: Germline is not matched at one junction end, which may reflect a read error. The chain carries TRBV5-1 and TRBJ2-5, with TRBD1 matching 9 bases. The CDR3 is 13 amino acids. Germline CDR1 reads SGHRS; CDR2 reads YFSETQ. CDR3 in amino acids: CASSSTGGEIQYF. CDR3 DNA: TGCGCCAGCAGCTCGACAGGGGGTGAGATCCAGTACTTC.

In its sample, this clonotype was seen once. The V and J genes are TRBV20-1 and TRBJ2-5, with 7 positions matching TRBD2. CDR1 is DFQATT, CDR2 SNEGSKA, per germline (reference sequence). The CDR3 is 16 amino acids. The trim removed 0 bases at V and 5 bases at J, leaving 12 bases unmatched. CDR3 residues: CSARDAGLADLETQYF. DNA for the CDR3: TGCAGTGCTAGAGATGCAGGGCTAGCGGACCTTGAGACCCAGTACTTC.

This clonotype has just a few counts. The chain couples TRBV3-1 to TRBJ2-7, with 7 bases matching TRBD2. V lost 0 bases, J lost 2 bases, and 4 bases stayed unmatched. Germline V gene data show CDR1 as LGHDT and CDR2 as YNNKEL (reference sequence). This CDR3 is built from 15 residues. DNA for the CDR3: TGTGCCAGCAGCCAAGATTCGGGACTAACCTACGAGCAGTACTTC. This codes for CASSQDSGLTYEQYF.

This clonotype was detected a few times. The chain combines TRBV7-2 with TRBJ1-2; possible D gene TRBD1, 6 bases. The CDR3 is 14 amino acids. CDR1 is SGHTA and CDR2 is FQGNSA in the germline V gene. V was shortened by 5 bases and J by 7 bases, with 17 bases between the two germline ends. The CDR3 nucleotides are TGTGCCAGCAGCGCTCGACAGGCCCACCGTGGCTACACCTTC. Protein sequence: CASSARQAHRGYTF.

Regarding this clonotype: It may be a read error: a sequence one base away is much more abundant. CDR3 residues: CASRSTGTGQPQHF. CDR3 DNA sequence: TGTGCCAGCAGGTCCACAGGGACGGGACAGCCCCAGCATTTT. The chain employs TRBV6-2 or TRBV6-3 and TRBJ1-5; a possible D gene is TRBD1 (6 bases). CDR3 length: 14 amino acids. Trimming took 6 bases from V and 7 from J, leaving 16 bases between them. Germline-derived CDR1 and CDR2 are MNHEY and SVGEGT.

This clonotype was seen more than once but under ten times. The CDR3 reads CASSFGGQGVRDTQYF. Written as DNA, the CDR3 is TGTGCCAGCAGTTTCGGAGGACAGGGGGTTAGAGATACGCAGTATTTT. This chain connects TRBV12-3 or TRBV12-4 to TRBJ2-3, with 10 nucleotides matching TRBD1. The CDR3 totals 16 residues. After removal of 3 bases from V and 5 bases from J, the junction contained 8 bases not matched to a gene.

This clonotype was seen once. The rearrangement joins TRBV4-1 to TRBJ2-5; 9 bases are a match to TRBD1. Per the germline V gene, CDR1 is MGHRA and CDR2 is YSYEKL. The V and J ends lost 5 bases and 4 bases, in that order; junction bases with no gene match: 8. The CDR3 contains 15 residues. The CDR3 is CASSKVQGAGETQYF. Written as DNA, the CDR3 is TGCGCCAGCAGCAAAGTACAGGGGGCGGGAGAGACCCAGTACTTC.

This clonotype was seen repeatedly, ten times or more. The CDR3, as DNA: TGCAGCGTTGGCGAGACCCAGTACTTC. It specifies CSVGETQYF. The rearrangement links TRBV29-1 to TRBJ2-5; D unresolved. Germline V lookup: CDR1 SQVTM, CDR2 ANQGSEA. The ends were cut back, 4 bases at V and 5 bases at J, with 2 bases in the middle. CDR3 length: 9 residues.

This clonotype was recorded many times. Sequence at one end of the junction differs from germline and may be a read error. The genes are TRBV28 and TRBJ1-4; 8 bases line up with TRBD1. Looked up from germline, CDR1 is MDHEN and CDR2 is SYDVKM. The CDR3 loop spans 15 amino acids. CDR3 amino acids: CASTLQGATNEKLFF. CDR3 nucleotides: TGTGCCAGCACTTTACAGGGGGCAACTAATGAAAAACTGTTTTTT.

V is TRBV14 and J is TRBJ2-7, with TRBD1 matching over 7 bases. The germline gives CDR1 SGHDN, CDR2 FVKESK. J was trimmed by 5 bases and V by 4 bases; bases with no gene match: 14. The CDR3 is made up of 16 amino acids. The DNA of the CDR3 is TGTGCCAGCAGCCCAACAGACAGGGTCATATTCCACGAGCAGTACTTC. It is translated as CASSPTDRVIFHEQYF.

The gene calls are TRBV24-1 and TRBJ1-5, with TRBD1 matching over 7 bases. J gave up 5 bases and V 4 bases, and 7 bases lay outside the gene matches. CDR3 length equals 15 residues. Germline-derived CDR1 and CDR2 are KGHDR and SFDVKD. The CDR3 DNA reads as TGTGCCACCAGTGACCCTGACAGGGAGGATCAGCCCCAGCATTTT. Translation gives CATSDPDREDQPQHF.

This clonotype occurred many times. CDR3 bases: TGTGCCAGCAGCGCGCCCTATGGCGGCCCTCAAGAGACCCAGTACTTC. It specifies CASSAPYGGPQETQYF. The chain joins TRBV28 to TRBJ2-5; D is uncertain. CDR3 length: 16 amino acids. Germline V lookup: CDR1 MDHEN, CDR2 SYDVKM. V lost 6 bases to trimming and J lost 2 bases, with 19 bases between them.

There are many counts of this clonotype. This chain uses TRBV28 with TRBJ2-7, with a tentative D call TRBD2 (5 bases). This CDR3 has 14 amino acids. V was trimmed by 2 bases and J by 0 bases, leaving 8 bases between them. CDR1 MDHEN and CDR2 SYDVKM come from the germline V gene. CDR3 sequence reads: CASSLPSNSYEQYF. For the CDR3, the DNA is TGTGCCAGCAGTTTACCTAGCAACTCCTACGAGCAGTACTTC.

This clonotype was found many times. The gene calls are TRBV29-1 and TRBJ1-1; 8 bases match TRBD1. Germline V gives CDR1 SQVTM, CDR2 ANQGSEA. V shed 7 bases, J shed 1 base, and the junction held 5 bases outside the gene matches. This CDR3 comprises 13 residues. Here the CDR3 DNA reads TGCAGCGCAAAGACAGGGGAGAACACTGAAGCTTTCTTT. As protein: CSAKTGENTEAFF. Supplemented by reference TRBV29-1 and TRBJ1-1, the full variable domain reads SAVISQKPSRDICQRGTSLTIQCQVDSQVTMMFWYRQQPGQSLTLIATANQGSEATYESGFVIDKFPISRPNLTFSTLTVSNMSPEDSSIYLCSAKTGENTEAFFGQGTRLTVV.

This clonotype showed up many times. The V and J genes are TRBV12-3 or TRBV12-4 and TRBJ2-5; D possibly corresponds to TRBD1 (6 bases). V lost 3 bases to trimming and J lost 0 bases, with 14 bases between them. The CDR3 is 16 amino acids. CDR3 sequence reads: CASSLGAGPYQETQYF. CDR3 in DNA: TGTGCCAGCAGTTTGGGGGCAGGGCCTTACCAAGAGACCCAGTACTTC.

In this sample, this clonotype turned up a few times. The chain joins TRBV20-1 to TRBJ2-1; 8 positions match TRBD2. This CDR3 has 17 residues. In germline, CDR1 is DFQATT, CDR2 SNEGSKA (reference sequence). The ends lost 0 bases at V and 4 bases at J; junction bases unmatched: 11. The CDR3 protein is CSAREGTSGYFYNEQFF. Here the CDR3 DNA reads TGCAGTGCTAGAGAAGGAACTAGCGGATATTTTTACAATGAGCAGTTCTTC.

Many counts were recorded for this clonotype. The genes are TRBV27 and TRBJ1-1, with unresolved D. The ends were cut back, 5 bases at V and 9 bases at J, with 19 bases in the middle. Germline V CDR1 and CDR2: MNHEY, SMNVEV (reference sequence). CDR3 length: 14 residues. The CDR3 DNA follows: TGTGCCAGCAGTCCTATCGCCCTGCTAAGTAAAGCTTTCTTT. It is translated as CASSPIALLSKAFF.

This clonotype was found a few times. The rearrangement joins TRBV12-3 or TRBV12-4 to TRBJ1-5, with D unclear. V lost 4 bases, J lost 7 bases, and 8 bases lay in between. The CDR3 totals 12 residues. For the CDR3, the DNA is TGTGCCAGCAGTTCCCAGAGGCAGCCCCAGCATTTT. Amino acids: CASSSQRQPQHF.

This clonotype was seen at least ten times. Here the CDR3 reads CASSPLGTHEKLFF. As DNA, the CDR3 is TGTGCCAGCAGCCCGTTAGGGACCCATGAAAAACTGTTTTTT. The chain is built from TRBV7-6 and TRBJ1-4, with D possibly being TRBD1 (5 bases). Trimming left V 5 bases short and J 6 bases short, with 13 bases between. The CDR3 consists of 14 residues. Germline V lookup: CDR1 SGHVS, CDR2 FNYEAQ.

The chain has TRBV7-6 and TRBJ2-5; 8 positions match TRBD2. Germline V gives CDR1 SGHVS, CDR2 FNYEAQ. The CDR3 runs to 18 residues. J was trimmed by 5 bases and V by 0 bases; bases with no gene match: 14. The CDR3 spells CASSLATLGSGTWETQYF. Written as DNA, the CDR3 is TGTGCCAGCAGCTTAGCTACCCTAGGTAGCGGGACATGGGAGACCCAGTACTTC.

This chain joins TRBV7-6 and TRBJ2-5; the match to TRBD1 covers 7 bases. The V and J ends lost 2 bases and 2 bases, in that order; junction bases with no gene match: 23. Germline V gene lookup returns CDR1 SGHVS and CDR2 FNYEAQ. The CDR3 extends over 21 amino acids. In DNA form, the CDR3 reads TGTGCCAGCAGCTTATTTCAACAGGGGTCCGGGCTCTTTACTTCTCAAGAGACCCAGTACTTC. Amino acid sequence: CASSLFQQGSGLFTSQETQYF.

This clonotype was observed a few times. The gene calls are TRBV3-1 and TRBJ2-5; 7 bases are a match to TRBD2. This CDR3 has 16 amino acids. CDR1 and CDR2 (germline): LGHDT, YNNKEL (reference sequence). V was clipped by 2 bases and J by 9 bases; unmatched bases: 15. The CDR3 loop reads CASSQKHAASGEAQYF. The CDR3, as DNA: TGTGCCAGCAGCCAAAAACACGCCGCCAGCGGGGAAGCCCAGTACTTC.

This sequence joins TRBV19 and TRBJ2-7; D gene ambiguous. The CDR3 runs to 14 residues. Germline V gives CDR1 LNHDA, CDR2 SQIVND (reference sequence). The V end was cut by 7 bases, the J end by 2 bases, with 15 bases between. CDR3: CASNTTDKAYEQYF. In DNA form, the CDR3 reads TGTGCCAGTAACACAACAGACAAGGCCTACGAGCAGTACTTC.